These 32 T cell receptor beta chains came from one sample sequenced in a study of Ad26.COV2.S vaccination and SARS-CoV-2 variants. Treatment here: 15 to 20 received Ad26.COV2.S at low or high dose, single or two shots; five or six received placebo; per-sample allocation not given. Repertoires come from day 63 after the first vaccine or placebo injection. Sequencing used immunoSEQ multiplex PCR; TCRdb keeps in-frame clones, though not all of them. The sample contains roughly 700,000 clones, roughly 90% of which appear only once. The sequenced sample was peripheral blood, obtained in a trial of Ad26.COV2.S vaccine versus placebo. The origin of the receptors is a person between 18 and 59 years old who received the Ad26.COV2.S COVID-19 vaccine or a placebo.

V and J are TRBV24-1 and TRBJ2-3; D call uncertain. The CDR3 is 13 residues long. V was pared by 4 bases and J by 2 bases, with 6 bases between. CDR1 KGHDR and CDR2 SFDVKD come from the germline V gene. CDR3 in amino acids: CATSDTITDTQYF. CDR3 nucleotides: TGTGCCACCAGTGACACTATCACAGATACGCAGTATTTT.

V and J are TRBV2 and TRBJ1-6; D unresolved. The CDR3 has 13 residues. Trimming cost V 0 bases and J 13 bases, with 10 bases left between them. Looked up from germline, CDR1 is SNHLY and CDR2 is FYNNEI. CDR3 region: CASSEALMSPLHF. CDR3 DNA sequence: TGTGCCAGCAGTGAAGCGCTCATGAGTCCCCTCCACTTT.

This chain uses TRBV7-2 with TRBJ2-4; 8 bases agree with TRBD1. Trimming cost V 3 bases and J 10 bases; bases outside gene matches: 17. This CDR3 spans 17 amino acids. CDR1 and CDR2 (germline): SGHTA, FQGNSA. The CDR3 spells CASSFPGHPTGGGIQYF. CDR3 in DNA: TGTGCCAGCAGCTTCCCGGGACACCCAACAGGGGGAGGTATTCAGTACTTC.

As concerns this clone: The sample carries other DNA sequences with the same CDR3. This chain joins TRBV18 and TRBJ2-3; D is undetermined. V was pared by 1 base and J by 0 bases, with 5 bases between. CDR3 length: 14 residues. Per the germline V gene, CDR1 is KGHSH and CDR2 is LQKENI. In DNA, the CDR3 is TGTGCCAGCTCACCACGGGCGAGCACAGATACGCAGTATTTT. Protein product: CASSPRASTDTQYF.

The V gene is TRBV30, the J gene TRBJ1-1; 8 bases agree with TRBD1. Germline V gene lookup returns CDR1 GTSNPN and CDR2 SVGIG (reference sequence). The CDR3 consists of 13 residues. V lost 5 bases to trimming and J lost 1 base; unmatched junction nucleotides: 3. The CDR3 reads CAWSTGANTEAFF. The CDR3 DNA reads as TGTGCCTGGTCGACAGGGGCGAACACTGAAGCTTTCTTT. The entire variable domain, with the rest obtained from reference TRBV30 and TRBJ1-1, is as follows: SQTIHQWPATLVQPVGSPLSLECTVEGTSNPNLYWYRQAAGRGLQLLFYSVGIGQISSEVPQNLSASRPQDRQFILSSKKLLLSDSGFYLCAWSTGANTEAFFGQGTRLTVV.

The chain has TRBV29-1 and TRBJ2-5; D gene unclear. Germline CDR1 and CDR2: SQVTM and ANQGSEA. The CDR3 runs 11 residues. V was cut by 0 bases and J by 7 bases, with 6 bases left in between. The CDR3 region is CSVEDAPTQYF. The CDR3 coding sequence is TGCAGCGTTGAAGATGCGCCGACCCAGTACTTC.

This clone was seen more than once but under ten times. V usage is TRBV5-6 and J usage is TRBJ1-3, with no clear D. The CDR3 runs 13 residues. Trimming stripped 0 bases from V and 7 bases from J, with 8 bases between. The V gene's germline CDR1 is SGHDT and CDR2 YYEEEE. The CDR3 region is CASSLAWVNTIYF. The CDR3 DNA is TGTGCCAGCAGCTTGGCCTGGGTTAACACCATATATTTT.

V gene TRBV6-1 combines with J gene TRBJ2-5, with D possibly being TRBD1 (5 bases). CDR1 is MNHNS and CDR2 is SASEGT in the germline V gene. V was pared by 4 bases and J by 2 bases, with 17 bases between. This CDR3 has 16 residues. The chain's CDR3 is CASSGPRQRIQETQYF. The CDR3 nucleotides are TGTGCCAGCAGTGGTCCGAGACAGAGGATTCAAGAGACCCAGTACTTC.

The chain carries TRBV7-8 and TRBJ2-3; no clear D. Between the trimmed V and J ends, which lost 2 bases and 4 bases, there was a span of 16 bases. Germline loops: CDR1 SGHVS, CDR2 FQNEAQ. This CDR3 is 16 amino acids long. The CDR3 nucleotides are TGTGCCAGCAGCTTATGGAACGGCATGGCCTCAGATACGCAGTATTTT. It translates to CASSLWNGMASDTQYF.

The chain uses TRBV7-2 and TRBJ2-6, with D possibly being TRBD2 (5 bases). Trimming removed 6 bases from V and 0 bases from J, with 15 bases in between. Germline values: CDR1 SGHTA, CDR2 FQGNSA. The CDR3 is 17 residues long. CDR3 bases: TGTGCCAGCAGGTCCTTGGACTCTAGCTCTGGGGCCAACGTCCTGACTTTC. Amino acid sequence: CASRSLDSSSGANVLTF.

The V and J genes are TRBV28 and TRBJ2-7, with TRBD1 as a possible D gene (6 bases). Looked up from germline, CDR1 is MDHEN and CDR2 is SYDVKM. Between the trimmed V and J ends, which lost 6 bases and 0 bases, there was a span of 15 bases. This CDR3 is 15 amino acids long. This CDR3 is CASSPPGHPSYEQYF. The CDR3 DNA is TGTGCCAGCAGCCCTCCGGGACATCCCTCCTACGAGCAGTACTTC. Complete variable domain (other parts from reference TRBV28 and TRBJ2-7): DVKVTQSSRYLVKRTGEKVFLECVQDMDHENMFWYRQDPGLGLRLIYFSYDVKMKEKGDIPEGYSVSREKKERFSLILESASTNQTSMYLCASSPPGHPSYEQYFGPGTRLTVT.

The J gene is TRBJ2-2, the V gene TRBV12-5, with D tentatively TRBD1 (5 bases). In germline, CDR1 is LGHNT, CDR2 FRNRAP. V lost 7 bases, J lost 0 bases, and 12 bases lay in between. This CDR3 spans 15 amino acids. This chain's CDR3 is CASARDSANTGELFF. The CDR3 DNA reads TGTGCTAGTGCACGAGACAGCGCGAACACCGGGGAGCTGTTTTTT.

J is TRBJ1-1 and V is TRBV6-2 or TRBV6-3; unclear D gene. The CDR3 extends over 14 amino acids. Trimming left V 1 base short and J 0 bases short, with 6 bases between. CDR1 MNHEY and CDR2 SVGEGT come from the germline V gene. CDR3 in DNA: TGTGCCAGCAGTTACTTAGGAGTGAACACTGAAGCTTTCTTT. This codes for CASSYLGVNTEAFF.

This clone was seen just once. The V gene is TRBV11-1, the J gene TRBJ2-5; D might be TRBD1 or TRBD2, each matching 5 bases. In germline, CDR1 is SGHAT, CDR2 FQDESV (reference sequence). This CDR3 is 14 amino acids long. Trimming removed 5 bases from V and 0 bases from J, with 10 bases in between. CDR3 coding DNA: TGTGCCAGCAGCGGGGGAATCTACCAAGAGACCCAGTACTTC. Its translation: CASSGGIYQETQYF.

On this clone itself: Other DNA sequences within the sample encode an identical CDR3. The CDR3 loop reads CASSLDTEAFF. The CDR3, as DNA: TGTGCCAGCAGCCTAGACACTGAAGCTTTCTTT. The V gene is TRBV7-9, the J gene TRBJ1-1; the D is unclear. V shed 5 bases and J shed 3 bases, with 4 bases lying between them. Germline CDR1 is SEHNR and CDR2 is FQNEAQ (reference sequence). The CDR3 loop spans 11 amino acids.

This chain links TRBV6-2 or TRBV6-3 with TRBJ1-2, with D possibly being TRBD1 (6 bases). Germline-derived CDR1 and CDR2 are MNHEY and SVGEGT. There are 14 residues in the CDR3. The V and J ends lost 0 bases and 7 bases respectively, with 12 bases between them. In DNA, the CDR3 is TGTGCCAGCAGTTACTCAACCAGGGGACGTGGCTACACCTTC. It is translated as CASSYSTRGRGYTF.

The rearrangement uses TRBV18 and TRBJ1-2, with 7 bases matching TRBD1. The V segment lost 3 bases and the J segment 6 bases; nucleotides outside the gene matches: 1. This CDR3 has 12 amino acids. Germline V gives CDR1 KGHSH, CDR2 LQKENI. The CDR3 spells CASSPGQHGYTF. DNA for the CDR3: TGTGCCAGCTCACCGGGACAGCATGGCTACACCTTC.

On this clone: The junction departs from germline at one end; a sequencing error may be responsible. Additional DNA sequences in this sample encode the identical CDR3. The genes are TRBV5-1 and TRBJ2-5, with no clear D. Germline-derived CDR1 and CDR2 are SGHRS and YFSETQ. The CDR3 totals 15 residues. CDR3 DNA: TGCGCCAGCAGTTTGGGCCCGGGTGGACAAGAGACCCAGTACTTC. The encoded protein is CASSLGPGGQETQYF.

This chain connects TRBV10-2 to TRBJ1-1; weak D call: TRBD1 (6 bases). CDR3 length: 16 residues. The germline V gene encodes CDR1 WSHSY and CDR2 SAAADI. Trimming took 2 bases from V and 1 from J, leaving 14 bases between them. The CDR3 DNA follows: TGCGCCAGCAGTGAGGGTGGGGGCGTTGGGAACACTGAAGCTTTCTTT. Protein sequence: CASSEGGGVGNTEAFF.

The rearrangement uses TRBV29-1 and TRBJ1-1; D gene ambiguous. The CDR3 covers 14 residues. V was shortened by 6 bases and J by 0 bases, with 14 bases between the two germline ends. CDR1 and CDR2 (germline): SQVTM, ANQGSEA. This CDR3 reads CSVTPRVVNTEAFF. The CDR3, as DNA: TGCAGCGTGACGCCCCGAGTCGTGAACACTGAAGCTTTCTTT.

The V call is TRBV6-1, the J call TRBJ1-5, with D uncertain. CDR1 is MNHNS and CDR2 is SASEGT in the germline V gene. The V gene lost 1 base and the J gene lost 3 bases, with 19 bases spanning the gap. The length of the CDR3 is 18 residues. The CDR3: CASSEGVQLGANNQPQHF. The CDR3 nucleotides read TGTGCCAGCAGTGAAGGAGTCCAACTGGGCGCAAACAATCAGCCCCAGCATTTT.

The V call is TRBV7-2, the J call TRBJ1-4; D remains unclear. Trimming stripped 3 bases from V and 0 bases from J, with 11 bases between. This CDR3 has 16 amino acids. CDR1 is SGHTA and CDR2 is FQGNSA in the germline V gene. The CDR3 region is CASSLGSPATNEKLFF. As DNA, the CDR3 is TGTGCCAGCAGCTTGGGCAGCCCCGCAACTAATGAAAAACTGTTTTTT.

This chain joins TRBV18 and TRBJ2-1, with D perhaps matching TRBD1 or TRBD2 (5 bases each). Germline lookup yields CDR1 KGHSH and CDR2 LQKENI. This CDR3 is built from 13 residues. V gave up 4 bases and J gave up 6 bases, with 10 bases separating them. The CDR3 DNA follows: TGTGCCAGCTCACGGGACCTTGGCAATGAGCAGTTCTTC. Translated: CASSRDLGNEQFF. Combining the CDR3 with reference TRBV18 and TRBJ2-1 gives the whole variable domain NAGVMQNPRHLVRRRGQEARLRCSPMKGHSHVYWYRQLPEEGLKFMVYLQKENIIDESGMPKERFSAEFPKEGPSILRIQQVVRGDSAAYFCASSRDLGNEQFFGPGTRLTVL.

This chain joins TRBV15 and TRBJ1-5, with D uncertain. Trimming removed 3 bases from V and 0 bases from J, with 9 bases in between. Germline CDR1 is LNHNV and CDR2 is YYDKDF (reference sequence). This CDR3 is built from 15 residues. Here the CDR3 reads CATSRGLGSNQPQHF. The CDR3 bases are TGTGCCACCAGCAGGGGGTTAGGTAGCAATCAGCCCCAGCATTTT.

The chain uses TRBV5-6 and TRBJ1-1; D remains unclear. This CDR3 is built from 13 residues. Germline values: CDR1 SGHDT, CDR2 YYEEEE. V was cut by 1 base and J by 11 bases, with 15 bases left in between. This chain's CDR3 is CASSLQRGESAFF. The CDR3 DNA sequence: TGTGCCAGCAGCTTGCAGAGAGGTGAGTCGGCTTTCTTT.

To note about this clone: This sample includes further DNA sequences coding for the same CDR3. In DNA form, the CDR3 reads TGTGCCAGTAGGACAGGGTCCTCCTACGAGCAGTACTTC. It is translated as CASRTGSSYEQYF. The genes are TRBV6-5 and TRBJ2-7, with 8 bases identical to TRBD1. The CDR3 length is 13 residues. Germline V gene data show CDR1 as MNHEY and CDR2 as SVGAGI. V shed 9 bases and J 0 bases; nucleotides not matched to a gene: 4.

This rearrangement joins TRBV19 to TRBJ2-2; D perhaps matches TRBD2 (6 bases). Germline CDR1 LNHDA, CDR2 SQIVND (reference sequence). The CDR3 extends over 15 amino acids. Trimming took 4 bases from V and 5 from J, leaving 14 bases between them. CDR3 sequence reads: CASSTPTSSTGELFF. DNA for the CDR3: TGTGCCAGTAGTACCCCGACTAGTAGTACCGGGGAGCTGTTTTTT.

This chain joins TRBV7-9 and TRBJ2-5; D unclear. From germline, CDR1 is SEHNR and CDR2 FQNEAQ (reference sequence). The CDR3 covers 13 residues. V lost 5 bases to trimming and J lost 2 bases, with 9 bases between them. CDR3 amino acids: CASSNSEQETQYF. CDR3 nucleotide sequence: TGTGCCAGCAGCAACAGCGAACAAGAGACCCAGTACTTC.

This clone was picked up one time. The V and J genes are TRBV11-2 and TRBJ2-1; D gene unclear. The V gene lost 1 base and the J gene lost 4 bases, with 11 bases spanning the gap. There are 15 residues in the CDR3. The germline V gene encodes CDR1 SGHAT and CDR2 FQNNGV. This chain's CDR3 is CASSLVTLSYNEQFF. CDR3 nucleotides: TGTGCCAGCAGCTTAGTTACTTTGTCGTACAATGAGCAGTTCTTC.

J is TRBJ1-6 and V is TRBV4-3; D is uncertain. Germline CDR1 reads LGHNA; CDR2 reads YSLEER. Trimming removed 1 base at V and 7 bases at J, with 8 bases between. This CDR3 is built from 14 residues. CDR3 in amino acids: CASSQVLLNSPLHF. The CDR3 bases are TGCGCCAGCAGCCAAGTTCTCCTGAATTCACCCCTCCACTTT.

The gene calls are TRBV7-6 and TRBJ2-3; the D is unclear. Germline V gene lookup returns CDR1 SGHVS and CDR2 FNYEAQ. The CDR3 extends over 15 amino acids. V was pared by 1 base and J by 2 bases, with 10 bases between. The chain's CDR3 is CASSLGARLTDTQYF. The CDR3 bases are TGTGCCAGCAGCTTAGGGGCCCGCCTCACAGATACGCAGTATTTT. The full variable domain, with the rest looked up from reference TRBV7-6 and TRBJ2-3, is GAGVSQSPRYKVTKRGQDVALRCDPISGHVSLYWYRQALGQGPEFLTYFNYEAQQDKSGLPNDRFSAERPEGSISTLTIQRTEQRDSAMYRCASSLGARLTDTQYFGPGTRLTVL.

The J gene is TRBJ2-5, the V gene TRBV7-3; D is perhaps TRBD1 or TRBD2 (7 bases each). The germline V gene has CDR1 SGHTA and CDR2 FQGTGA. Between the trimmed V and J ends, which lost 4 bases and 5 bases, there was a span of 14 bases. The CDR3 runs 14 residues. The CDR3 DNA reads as TGTGCCAGCAGCTCCCAGGGGGGGCGGGAGACCCAGTACTTC. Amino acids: CASSSQGGRETQYF.